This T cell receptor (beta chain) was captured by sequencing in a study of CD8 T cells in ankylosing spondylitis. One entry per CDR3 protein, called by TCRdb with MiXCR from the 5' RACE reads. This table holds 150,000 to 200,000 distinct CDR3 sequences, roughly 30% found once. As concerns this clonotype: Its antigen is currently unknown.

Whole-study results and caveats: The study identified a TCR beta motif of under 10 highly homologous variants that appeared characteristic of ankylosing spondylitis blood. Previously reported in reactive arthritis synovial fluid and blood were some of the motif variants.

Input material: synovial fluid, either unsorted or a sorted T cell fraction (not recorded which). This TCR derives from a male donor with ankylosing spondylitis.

This CDR3 is CASSLSPLAGSETQYF. The CDR3 DNA is TGTGCCAGCAGTTTATCGCCTTTAGCGGGATCAGAGACCCAGTACTTC. The rearrangement uses TRBV27 and TRBJ2-5; 8 nucleotides match TRBD2. The CDR3 covers 16 residues. Trimming removed 0 bases from V and 4 bases from J; junction bases left unmatched: 7. CDR1 is MNHEY, CDR2 SMNVEV, per germline (reference sequence).